Sequencing of this TCR beta chain was carried out in a study of cytotoxic CD8 clonotypes in ibrutinib-treated CLL. As for the study in general: Of the patients, 11 were relapsed/refractory, 15 treatment-naive and fewer than 18 IGHV unmutated.

Depths of 1 in 200,000 to 1 in 1 million T cells were the sequencing target. Profiled with immunoSEQ multiplex PCR; TCRdb holds only in-frame clones, not every one. In the table there are about 200,000 clones, 72% of which are singletons. The sample holds one count of this clone. Its antigen is not identified. Study-level results: Baseline clonality, above age-matched healthy donor levels, tracked circulating CD8+ T-cell counts.

The CDR3 runs to 14 residues. V was shortened by 3 bases and J by 6 bases, with 14 bases between the two germline ends. Germline V gene lookup returns CDR1 KGHSH and CDR2 LQKENI. This TCR was recovered from a human donor with chronic lymphocytic leukemia. The sequencing used PBMCs, collected after 24 months of ibrutinib treatment. The chain couples TRBV18 to TRBJ1-2; D is possibly TRBD1 (6 bases). The CDR3 DNA follows: TGTGCCAGCTCACCCCCTTCGCAGGGGCATGGCTACACCTTC. It specifies CASSPPSQGHGYTF. The whole variable domain, remainder taken from reference TRBV18 and TRBJ1-2, is NAGVMQNPRHLVRRRGQEARLRCSPMKGHSHVYWYRQLPEEGLKFMVYLQKENIIDESGMPKERFSAEFPKEGPSILRIQQVVRGDSAAYFCASSPPSQGHGYTFGSGTRLTVV.